Here is one T cell receptor (beta chain) with its context. This clone was observed once. Its recognized antigen is unknown. The input lacks base qualities; no much larger clone sits a single base away. The sample belongs to a study of OX40 agonist ivuxolimab in advanced cancers. The study in broad terms: Ivuxolimab, which targeted the costimulatory receptor OX40 (CD134), was an agonistic, fully human IgG2 monoclonal antibody. In the dose-escalation cohort, 70% to 90% of patients were male, and the mean age was around 65 years with a range of about 20 to 90. The point of sequencing TCRbeta in the periphery was to test whether ivuxolimab changed TCR sequence diversity and drove clonal T-cell expansion. Partial responses occurred in three dose-escalation patients: two with cutaneous melanoma and one with hepatocellular carcinoma. Patients were allowed to have had prior anti-PD-1, anti-PD-L1 or anti-CTLA-4 therapy, and around 40% of the dose-escalation patients had previously received checkpoint inhibitors. Intravenous ivuxolimab was administered to patients every 2 weeks at six dose levels: 0.01, 0.1, 0.3, 1.5, 3 and 10 mg/kg. Of the roughly 54 dose-escalation patients, hepatocellular carcinoma was present in about 20, melanoma in approximately 15, renal cell carcinoma in 9 and head and neck cancer in 9. The paper reports the monotherapy dose-escalation portion (N of about 47 patients) of the phase I ivuxolimab trial. Here is what the overall study found, with its caveats: On average, CD8+ T cells showed more expanded clones than CD4+ T cells after ivuxolimab. Low levels of normalized T-cell clonal expansion were also seen in some patients who did not respond. The antigen specificity of the clonally expanded peripheral T cells was not determined. In partial responders in the 0.1-3.0 mg/kg groups, normalized peripheral clonal expansion was found to be among the lowest, especially among CD8+ T cells. At doses from 0.1 to 3.0 mg/kg, clonal expansion was seen in both CD4+ and CD8+ blood T cells between baseline and week 6.

The trial excluded patients who had a history of autoimmune disease or who were on systemic immunosuppression. Peripheral blood for TCR sequencing was collected from all dose cohorts at baseline, on cycle 4 day 1, and on cycle 7 day 1. The samples were taken from a phase I, first-in-human, multicenter, open-label dose-escalation trial of ivuxolimab. Adults with locally advanced or metastatic head and neck squamous cell, hepatocellular, melanoma or renal cell carcinoma were enrolled in the trial. Before TCR sequencing, CD4+ T cells and CD8+ T cells were sorted from peripheral blood as separate populations. The CDR3 measures 11 amino acids from cysteine to phenylalanine. Left in the record is the CDR3 DNA by itself, 33 bases read in frame from the first base. The germline V gene yields ENHRY for CDR1 and SYGVKD for CDR2. V is pared back by 4 bases and J by 10 bases, with 8 bases lying between the germline termini.

Genomic DNA was isolated from the sorted cells so that the TCRbeta CDR3 region could be sequenced. The immunoSEQ Assay was used for sequencing of TCRbeta CDR3 regions. TCRdb stores this immuneACCESS table with in-frame sequences only. Part of the clones is absent; in the studies checked, under half of the shortfall reflects unresolved V genes, and no reason is known for the rest. The sample table records under 85,000 clones; 90% of these occur just once. Around 0.75% of the sample goes to the ten largest clones. The rearrangement combines TRBV10-3 with TRBJ2-1, with no confidently assigned D gene. This specimen consisted of CD4+ or CD8+ T cells sorted from blood, obtained in a trial of the OX40 agonist ivuxolimab. The receptor comes from an adult with an advanced solid tumor such as melanoma, head and neck, liver or kidney cancer. Here the CDR3 is given as CAISGLDEQFF. In nucleotides, the sequence is TGTGCCATCAGTGGTCTAGACGAGCAGTTCTTC.